This TCR beta chain is drawn from a study of blood T cell repertoires in COVID-19. Study-level information: COVID-19 samples, acute and convalescent, were from the United States, Italy and Spain.

TCRdb keeps only in-frame clones here, not all; method: immunoSEQ multiplex PCR. The sample consists of roughly 79,000 clones, 87% of them appearing once. Germline CDR1 reads SNHLY; CDR2 reads FYNNEI. The CDR3 length is 15 residues. V was cut by 5 bases and J by 3 bases, with 14 bases left in between. The J gene is TRBJ2-1, the V gene TRBV2, with D uncertain. This receptor was taken from a woman over 75 with active or convalescent COVID-19. Sample: peripheral blood. CDR3 protein: CASSTRLINYNEQFF. The DNA of the CDR3 is TGTGCCAGCAGTACACGACTGATAAACTACAATGAGCAGTTCTTC.